This entry concerns a single T cell receptor (beta chain). Its cognate antigen is unknown. Both TRBC1 and TRBC2 were covered by a beta constant-region primer of two equimolar oligonucleotides. Ligated cDNA was amplified by four rounds of PCR with nested alpha and beta constant-region primers and SP2. Via MiXCR, TCRdb re-called the UMI-ligation and nested PCR reads, giving one row per CDR3 protein. The table records around 140,000 distinct CDR3 sequences, approximately 18% of them present only once. Cells stained for CD3, CD4, CD8, CD45RA and CD27 were sorted into four subsets. This record belongs to a study of naive and memory T cell subsets. Trimming stripped 6 bases from V and 2 bases from J, with 17 bases between. Per germline, CDR1 SNHLY and CDR2 FYNNEI. This CDR3 region has 15 residues. Regarding the study as a whole: Possibly reflecting memory cells re-expressing CD45RA, a few larger clonotypes occurred in naive repertoires, especially CD8.

The sample taken for sequencing was naive CD8+ T cells from blood. The sequence was collected from a human donor in good health. The chain has TRBV2 and TRBJ2-7; maybe TRBD1 (5 bases). The CDR3 spells CASSPQVGRPYEQYF. In DNA, the CDR3 is TGTGCCAGCAGCCCCCAGGTGGGGCGGCCCTACGAGCAGTACTTC.